The 27 T cell receptor beta chains below all came from one sample that was sequenced in a study of T cells in women clearing cervical HPV infection. Sequenced by immunoSEQ multiplex PCR; TCRdb stores in-frame clones only, minus some. The table lists about 41,000 clones, with about 7.3% in the top ten. Material: blood buffy coat. The receptors were gathered from a woman aged 18 to 75 with a cervical HPV16 infection that either progressed to CIN3+ or cleared (not recorded which).

As concerns this clone: The CDR3 is cut off 3 residues early in the read; its end comes from the germline J gene. The chain joins TRBV5-1 to TRBJ2-3; D perhaps matches TRBD1 (6 bases). Germline CDR1 and CDR2: SGHRS and YFSETQ. Trimming took off 5 bases at V and 4 bases at J, with 14 bases between the two ends. The CDR3 is made up of 14 amino acids. CDR3 DNA, as far as it was read: TGCGCCAGCAGTTCGCAGGGGTCCCCAGATACG. Protein: CASSSQGSPDT. The CDR3 in full is CASSSQGSPDTQYF.

Worth noting for this clone: The read finishes 3 residues shy of the CDR3 end, and the germline J gene is used to complete it. This sample also contains other DNA sequences that code for the same CDR3. This rearrangement joins TRBV7-9 to TRBJ1-4; TRBD1 might be the D (6 bases). The CDR3 is made up of 14 amino acids. Trimming removed 1 base from V and 4 bases from J, with 7 bases in between. Germline V gene lookup returns CDR1 SEHNR and CDR2 FQNEAQ (reference sequence). This CDR3 reads CASSLGQVNEKLFF. Partial CDR3 DNA: TGTGCCAGCAGCTTAGGACAGGTTAATGAAAAA.

This chain's CDR3 is CASSFRTSLTVAFF. CDR3 DNA (partial): TGTGCCAGCAGCTTCAGGACATCGCTTACGGTA. The J gene is TRBJ1-1, the V gene TRBV6-2 or TRBV6-3; D possibly corresponds to TRBD1 (5 bases). The read finishes 3 residues shy of the CDR3 end, and the germline J gene is used to complete it. Germline V gene sequence: CDR1 MNHEY, CDR2 SVGEGT. This CDR3 has 14 residues.

As regards this clone: The observed sequence ends 3 residues before the CDR3 terminus, with the missing tail filled in from the germline J gene. The V gene is TRBV2, the J gene TRBJ1-1; weak D call: TRBD1 (6 bases). The CDR3 has 13 amino acids. CDR1 SNHLY and CDR2 FYNNEI come from the germline V gene. Between the trimmed V and J ends, which lost 6 bases and 3 bases, there was a span of 11 bases. The CDR3 sequence is CASSITGYTEAFF. Incomplete CDR3 DNA: TGTGCCAGCAGCATTACAGGGTACACTGAA.

As regards this clone: The read terminates 3 residues before the CDR3 end, so the remaining end is supplied by the germline J gene. V gene TRBV19 combines with J gene TRBJ1-4; tentative D call: TRBD1 (5 bases). Trimming shortened V by 5 bases and J by 4 bases, and 14 bases separated the two germline ends. The CDR3 has 15 amino acids. CDR1 is LNHDA and CDR2 is SQIVND in the germline V gene (reference sequence). The sequenced part of the CDR3 DNA is TGTGCCAGTAGTGCTGGGTGGGGCCTTAATGAAAAA. Its protein product is CASSAGWGLNEK. The CDR3 reads in full as CASSAGWGLNEKLFF.

Comments on this clone: The CDR3 end lies 3 residues beyond the end of the read and is filled in from the germline J gene. The V and J genes are TRBV5-1 and TRBJ2-5, with D tentatively TRBD2 (6 bases). CDR3 length equals 15 residues. The V gene lost 2 bases and the J gene lost 2 bases, with 13 bases spanning the gap. Germline lookup yields CDR1 SGHRS and CDR2 YFSETQ. The CDR3 loop reads CASSFGGYDQETQYF. Partial CDR3 DNA: TGCGCCAGCAGCTTCGGGGGATACGATCAAGAGACC.

Note on this clone: The sequenced fragment ends 3 residues before the CDR3 boundary, so the rest is inferred from the germline J gene. Other DNA sequences from this sample encode an identical CDR3 as well. The rearrangement uses TRBV7-3 and TRBJ2-5; TRBD1 aligns across 8 bases. V shed 2 bases, J shed 2 bases, and the junction held 1 base outside the gene matches. CDR1 is SGHTA, CDR2 FQGTGA, per germline. CDR3 length: 14 amino acids. The sequenced part of the CDR3 DNA is TGTGCCAGCAGCTTACAGGGGGCTCAAGAGACC. As protein: CASSLQGAQET. In full, the CDR3 is CASSLQGAQETQYF. The variable domain in full, with the rest retrieved from reference TRBV7-3 and TRBJ2-5, is GAGVSQTPSNKVTEKGKYVELRCDPISGHTALYWYRQSLGQGPEFLIYFQGTGAADDSGLPNDRFFAVRPEGSVSTLKIQRTERGDSAVYLCASSLQGAQETQYFGPGTRLLVL.

As for this clone: Read data end 3 residues before the CDR3 end; the end is taken from the germline J gene. The chain joins TRBV10-1 to TRBJ1-1; TRBD1 is a possible D gene (6 bases). The CDR3 contains 13 residues. CDR1 is WNHNN and CDR2 is SYGVQD in the germline V gene (reference sequence). V was pared by 4 bases and J by 0 bases, with 6 bases between. CDR3 region: CASSGQVNTEAFF. The sequenced CDR3 bases are TGCGCCAGCAGTGGACAGGTGAACACTGAA.

Concerning this clone: The read ends 3 residues before the CDR3 terminus; that terminus is restored from the germline J gene. The chain is built from TRBV20-1 and TRBJ2-1, with TRBD2 matching 7 bases. This CDR3 comprises 15 residues. V trimming: 0 bases; J trimming: 4 bases; junction bases outside the gene matches: 6. Germline-derived CDR1 and CDR2 are DFQATT and SNEGSKA (reference sequence). The sequenced CDR3 bases are TGCAGTGCTAGAGATTCGGCGGGGGTATACAATGAG. Its protein is CSARDSAGVYNE. The CDR3 in full is CSARDSAGVYNEQFF.

For this clone: The read terminates 3 residues ahead of where the CDR3 ends, so the germline J gene completes it. The genes are TRBV7-8 and TRBJ2-7, with 16 bases that match TRBD2. V shed 5 bases and J 5 bases; nucleotides not matched to a gene: 9. The germline gives CDR1 SGHVS, CDR2 FQNEAQ. The CDR3 runs 17 residues. The DNA read from the CDR3 is TGTGCCAGCAGCCCCGTCCCGGGACTAGCGGGAGGGGACGAG. Protein sequence: CASSPVPGLAGGDE. The full CDR3 protein reads CASSPVPGLAGGDEQYF.

Here the CDR3 reads CASSINPSYGYTF. CDR3 DNA, as far as it was read: TGTGCCAGTAGTATAAATCCCAGCTATGGC. The chain combines TRBV19 with TRBJ1-2, with unresolved D. The sequence runs out 3 residues before the end of the CDR3; the remainder is reconstructed from the germline J gene. Germline-derived CDR1 and CDR2 are LNHDA and SQIVND (reference sequence). This CDR3 is 13 amino acids long. Between the trimmed V and J ends, which lost 2 bases and 4 bases, there was a span of 8 bases.

On this clone: The CDR3 extends 3 residues past the end of the read, so its final part is completed from the germline J gene. The rearrangement uses TRBV20-1 and TRBJ2-7, with D maybe TRBD2 (5 bases). CDR1 is DFQATT and CDR2 is SNEGSKA in the germline V gene (reference sequence). V was cut by 7 bases and J by 2 bases, with 15 bases left in between. The CDR3 length is 13 residues. CDR3 protein: CSGLPGIAYEQYF. The sequenced part of the CDR3 DNA is TGCAGTGGCCTACCGGGGATAGCCTACGAG.

A word on this clone: The read is 3 residues too short to cover the CDR3 end, so that end is filled in from the germline J gene. The V and J genes are TRBV30 and TRBJ2-1; 9 bases line up with TRBD2. Trimming took 4 bases from V and 0 from J; bases not matched to a gene: 13. Germline V gene sequence: CDR1 GTSNPN, CDR2 SVGIG (reference sequence). The CDR3 length is 18 residues. The CDR3 loop is CAWTSGGPGFSSYNEQFF. The CDR3 bases that were read are TGTGCCTGGACCAGCGGGGGGCCGGGATTTAGCTCCTACAATGAG.

Concerning this clone itself: The CDR3 extends 3 residues past the end of the read, so its final part is completed from the germline J gene. The rearrangement links TRBV29-1 to TRBJ1-2, with unresolved D. The CDR3 length is 13 residues. Per germline, CDR1 SQVTM and CDR2 ANQGSEA. V dropped 4 bases and J dropped 1 base, with 10 bases sitting between them. CDR3 region: CSVAEGSNYGYTF. CDR3 DNA, as far as it was read: TGCAGCGTTGCCGAGGGCAGTAACTATGGC.

Turning to this clone: The read ends 3 residues before the CDR3 terminus; that terminus is restored from the germline J gene. The V gene is TRBV6-2 or TRBV6-3, the J gene TRBJ1-3; 12 bases are shared with TRBD1. CDR1 MNHEY and CDR2 SVGEGT come from the germline V gene. This CDR3 is built from 16 residues. V dropped 4 bases and J dropped 4; count of bases not matched to a gene: 5. The CDR3 sequence: CASSLSGTGGGNTIYF. Partial CDR3 DNA: TGTGCCAGCAGTTTATCCGGGACAGGGGGCGGAAACACC.

With regard to this clone: The read stops 3 residues short of the end of the CDR3; the missing end is completed from the germline J gene. The rearrangement links TRBV20-1 to TRBJ2-1; no firm D call. V dropped 4 bases and J dropped 2 bases, with 9 bases sitting between them. The CDR3 consists of 13 residues. Germline assignment: CDR1 DFQATT and CDR2 SNEGSKA (reference sequence). The CDR3 is CSAILHTYNEQFF. The DNA read from the CDR3 is TGCAGTGCTATATTACACACCTACAATGAG.

To note about this clone: Sequencing ends 3 residues short of the CDR3 end; the germline J gene provides the rest. The chain recombines TRBV10-3 with TRBJ1-3, with D tentatively TRBD1 (5 bases). Trimming removed 6 bases from V and 3 bases from J, with 24 bases in between. The CDR3 loop spans 18 amino acids. Germline CDR1 ENHRY, CDR2 SYGVKD. Partial CDR3 DNA: TGTGCCATCAGATTTTCTCTTATGGGGGGAACTGGTGGAAACACC. It translates to CAIRFSLMGGTGGNT. The CDR3 reads in full as CAIRFSLMGGTGGNTIYF.

As for this clone: The sequenced fragment ends 3 residues before the CDR3 boundary, so the rest is inferred from the germline J gene. V is TRBV20-1 and J is TRBJ1-2, with 9 nucleotides matching TRBD1. The CDR3 totals 13 residues. Germline loops: CDR1 DFQATT, CDR2 SNEGSKA (reference sequence). The V segment lost 5 bases and the J segment 6 bases; nucleotides outside the gene matches: 7. CDR3 sequence reads: CSAGQGHYDGYTF. Incomplete CDR3 DNA: TGCAGTGCTGGACAGGGGCACTATGATGGC.

As for this clone: The sequenced fragment ends 3 residues before the CDR3 boundary, so the rest is inferred from the germline J gene. The V call is TRBV29-1, the J call TRBJ2-2; no reliable D call. V was pared by 3 bases and J by 5 bases, with 10 bases between. This CDR3 contains 13 residues. CDR1 and CDR2 (germline): SQVTM, ANQGSEA. CDR3 residues: CSVDRNRTGELFF. The CDR3 bases that were read are TGCAGCGTTGACAGGAATAGGACCGGGGAG.

Partial CDR3 DNA: TGCGCCAGCAGCTCAAAGGGACAGGGGGCACAGAATGAG. This encodes CASSSKGQGAQNE. The full-length CDR3 reads as CASSSKGQGAQNEQFF. The chain is built from TRBV5-1 and TRBJ2-1, with 12 bases that match TRBD1. Read coverage stops 3 residues before the CDR3 terminus; the germline J gene supplies the remainder. The V gene end was trimmed by 3 bases and the J gene end by 7 bases; junction bases not matched to a gene: 8. This CDR3 spans 16 amino acids. Germline assignment: CDR1 SGHRS and CDR2 YFSETQ.

Points on this clone: The CDR3 end lies 3 residues beyond the end of the read and is filled in from the germline J gene. This chain uses TRBV20-1 with TRBJ2-1; the match to TRBD2 covers 13 bases. The trim removed 5 bases at V and 6 bases at J, leaving 4 bases unmatched. Germline loops: CDR1 DFQATT, CDR2 SNEGSKA (reference sequence). The CDR3 has 14 residues. CDR3: CSAPGLAGLNEQFF. The part of the CDR3 DNA that was read is TGCAGTGCTCCGGGACTAGCGGGACTCAATGAG.

A word on this clone: The read terminates 3 residues ahead of where the CDR3 ends, so the germline J gene completes it. V is TRBV7-7 and J is TRBJ2-1; TRBD1 aligns across 7 bases. CDR3 length equals 16 residues. J gave up 2 bases and V 5 bases, and 9 bases lay outside the gene matches. CDR1 is SSHAT and CDR2 is FNYEAQ in the germline V gene (reference sequence). The covered CDR3 bases are TGTGCCAGCAGCAGATCGACAGGGCCCACCTACAATGAG. This gives the protein CASSRSTGPTYNE. The entire CDR3 is CASSRSTGPTYNEQFF.

Remarks on this clone: The read halts 3 residues ahead of the CDR3 end, with the missing end drawn from the germline J gene. The rearrangement links TRBV28 to TRBJ2-1; D is possibly TRBD1 (6 bases). V lost 6 bases and J lost 4, with 13 bases in between. The germline V gene encodes CDR1 MDHEN and CDR2 SYDVKM. The CDR3 is 14 amino acids. This chain's CDR3 is CASSQGTSYNEQFF. The sequenced part of the CDR3 DNA is TGTGCCAGCAGCCAAGGGACATCATACAATGAG.

CDR3 protein: CASSGQDSPSVKNIQYF. Incomplete CDR3 DNA: TGTGCCAGTTCGGGACAGGATTCCCCGTCAGTCAAAAACATT. The V gene is TRBV19, the J gene TRBJ2-4; 8 positions agree with TRBD1. The CDR3 extends 3 residues past the end of the read, so its final part is completed from the germline J gene. Trimming removed 8 bases from V and 3 bases from J; junction bases left unmatched: 15. The V gene's germline CDR1 is LNHDA and CDR2 SQIVND (reference sequence). This CDR3 spans 17 amino acids.

The CDR3 bases that were read are TGCGCCAGCAGCTTGGTACCCGGACAAGAACTGAACACTGAA. It yields the protein CASSLVPGQELNTE. The CDR3 reads in full as CASSLVPGQELNTEAFF. The rearrangement uses TRBV5-1 and TRBJ1-1; D is possibly TRBD1 (5 bases). The read terminates 3 residues before the CDR3 end, so the remaining end is supplied by the germline J gene. The CDR3 totals 17 residues. The V end was cut by 0 bases, the J end by 0 bases, with 15 bases between. Germline V gene lookup returns CDR1 SGHRS and CDR2 YFSETQ.

Comment on this clone: Sequencing ends 3 residues short of the CDR3 end; the germline J gene provides the rest. This sequence joins TRBV28 and TRBJ2-7, with TRBD2 identical over 12 bases. The CDR3 is 15 residues long. The junction had 7 bases not matched to a gene; V was cut back by 5 bases and J by 5 bases. Germline CDR1 and CDR2: MDHEN and SYDVKM. The CDR3 loop is CASSTTRLAGDEQYF. The part of the CDR3 DNA that was read is TGTGCCAGCAGTACCACCAGACTAGCGGGAGACGAG.

About this clone: The read stops 3 residues short of the end of the CDR3; the missing end is completed from the germline J gene. V gene TRBV10-3 combines with J gene TRBJ2-7; 8 bases line up with TRBD1. The length of the CDR3 is 13 residues. Trimming removed 10 bases from V and 5 bases from J; junction bases left unmatched: 10. CDR1 and CDR2 (germline): ENHRY, SYGVKD. The covered CDR3 bases are TGTGCCAGCTATGAGGACAGGGCTAACGAG. This codes for CASYEDRANE. The whole CDR3 is CASYEDRANEQYF.